The 24 T cell receptor beta chains reported below all come from one sample, sequenced in a study of OX40 agonist ivuxolimab in advanced cancers. The repertoire was sequenced with immunoSEQ multiplex PCR; TCRdb's copy has only in-frame clones and lacks some. The data hold over 85,000 clones, with about 80% observed a single time. The sequencing here drew on CD4+ or CD8+ T cells sorted from blood, taken in a trial of the OX40 agonist ivuxolimab. Receptors were obtained from an adult with an advanced solid tumor such as melanoma, head and neck, liver or kidney cancer.

To note about this clone: A read error may explain this, as a much larger clone is one base away. Other nucleotide sequences from this sample produce the same CDR3. V usage is TRBV27 and J usage is TRBJ1-3; D is uncertain. Looked up from germline, CDR1 is MNHEY and CDR2 is SMNVEV (reference sequence). The CDR3 totals 13 residues. The ends were cut back, 0 bases at V and 4 bases at J, with 4 bases in the middle. The CDR3, as DNA: TGTGCCAGCAGTTTATCCAGGGGAAACACCATATATTTT. Its protein product is CASSLSRGNTIYF.

The gene calls are TRBV29-1 and TRBJ1-3; 7 bases match TRBD1. The ends lost 6 bases at V and 4 bases at J; junction bases unmatched: 3. In germline, CDR1 is SQVTM, CDR2 ANQGSEA. The CDR3 runs 12 residues. In DNA, the CDR3 is TGCAGCGTCGAGACAGGGGGAAACACCATATATTTT. Its translation: CSVETGGNTIYF.

The chain employs TRBV28 and TRBJ1-2, with a tentative D call TRBD1 (6 bases). The germline V gene encodes CDR1 MDHEN and CDR2 SYDVKM. Trimming took off 5 bases at V and 4 bases at J, with 20 bases between the two ends. The CDR3 sequence is 16 residues long. The CDR3 loop reads CASSEISGAGSYGYTF. CDR3 in DNA: TGTGCCAGCAGTGAGATTTCAGGGGCGGGCAGCTATGGCTACACCTTC.

The chain recombines TRBV7-2 with TRBJ2-5; a possible D gene is TRBD2 (5 bases). Per germline, CDR1 SGHTA and CDR2 FQGNSA. The CDR3 runs 13 residues. With 5 bases removed from V and 2 bases from J, the gap between germline ends came to 9 bases. The CDR3 region is CASSRGLQETQYF. CDR3 coding DNA: TGTGCCAGCAGCCGCGGGTTACAAGAGACCCAGTACTTC.

V usage is TRBV28 and J usage is TRBJ2-7; D perhaps matches TRBD2 (6 bases). The CDR3 runs 14 residues. V lost 7 bases and J 1 base, leaving 14 bases between the germline ends. Germline V lookup: CDR1 MDHEN, CDR2 SYDVKM. The CDR3 reads CASKRTGGSYEQYF. CDR3 sequence (DNA): TGTGCCAGCAAAAGGACTGGAGGGTCCTACGAGCAGTACTTC.

This sequence joins TRBV18 and TRBJ1-1; maybe TRBD1 (6 bases). The V gene's germline CDR1 is KGHSH and CDR2 LQKENI. The V end lost 4 bases, the J end lost 1 base, and 16 bases lay between the germline ends. The CDR3 runs 16 residues. CDR3: CASSQASRQANTEAFF. The CDR3 region has the DNA TGTGCCAGCTCACAGGCATCTCGACAGGCGAACACTGAAGCTTTCTTT.

This chain joins TRBV7-3 and TRBJ1-2, with D hard to call. The germline CDR1 and CDR2 sequences are SGHTA and FQGTGA. The V end was cut by 3 bases, the J end by 2 bases, with 10 bases between. This CDR3 region has 14 residues. CDR3 region: CASSFPGGNYGYTF. CDR3 DNA sequence: TGTGCCAGCAGCTTCCCGGGAGGAAACTATGGCTACACCTTC. Together with reference TRBV7-3 and TRBJ1-2, the CDR3 gives the full variable domain: GAGVSQTPSNKVTEKGKYVELRCDPISGHTALYWYRQSLGQGPEFLIYFQGTGAADDSGLPNDRFFAVRPEGSVSTLKIQRTERGDSAVYLCASSFPGGNYGYTFGSGTRLTVV.

The chain combines TRBV19 with TRBJ1-5, with a tentative D call TRBD1 (5 bases). The germline V gene has CDR1 LNHDA and CDR2 SQIVND (reference sequence). Trimming removed 6 bases from V and 4 bases from J, with 13 bases in between. The CDR3 has 14 residues. The CDR3 coding sequence is TGTGCCAGTAGGGTCCGGGGGGGTAATCAGCCCCAGCATTTT. It codes for CASRVRGGNQPQHF.

CDR3 protein: CASRVQPNTEAFF. The DNA for the CDR3 is TGTGCCAGCCGCGTACAGCCGAACACTGAAGCTTTCTTT. The V call is TRBV14, the J call TRBJ1-1; D not resolved. Trimming removed 8 bases from V and 1 base from J, with 11 bases in between. CDR3 size: 13 residues. In germline, CDR1 is SGHDN, CDR2 FVKESK.

The DNA of the CDR3 is TGTGCCAGCAGCTTAGGTCCAGGACAGAACACCGGGGAGCTGTTTTTT. It encodes CASSLGPGQNTGELFF. The chain carries TRBV11-1 and TRBJ2-2, with a tentative D call TRBD1 (5 bases). Trimming removed 1 base from V and 1 base from J, with 10 bases in between. The CDR3 contains 16 residues. Germline V lookup: CDR1 SGHAT, CDR2 FQDESV (reference sequence).

This clone was counted a few times. CDR3 loop: CASSPRSGGAYEQYF. The CDR3 bases are TGTGCCAGCAGCCCACGTAGCGGGGGGGCCTACGAGCAGTACTTC. The gene calls are TRBV7-2 and TRBJ2-7, with 11 bases aligning to TRBD2. This CDR3 comprises 15 residues. The germline V gene has CDR1 SGHTA and CDR2 FQGNSA. Trimming cost V 5 bases and J 2 bases; bases outside gene matches: 5. Together with reference TRBV7-2 and TRBJ2-7, the CDR3 gives the full variable domain: GAGVSQSPSNKVTEKGKDVELRCDPISGHTALYWYRQSLGQGLEFLIYFQGNSAPDKSGLPSDRFSAERTGGSVSTLTIQRTQQEDSAVYLCASSPRSGGAYEQYFGPGTRLTVT.

V usage is TRBV28 and J usage is TRBJ2-5; 8 nucleotides align to TRBD2. The V segment lost 5 bases and the J segment 7 bases; nucleotides outside the gene matches: 12. This CDR3 has 15 amino acids. The germline V gene has CDR1 MDHEN and CDR2 SYDVKM. The CDR3 DNA reads TGTGCCAGCAGTCGGCAGGGGCCGAGCGGGGGGACCCAGTACTTC. Translation: CASSRQGPSGGTQYF.

CDR3 coding DNA: TGCGCCAGCAGCGTACTGGGACTAGCGGGAGGGCCTGGGGCCAACGTCCTGACTTTC. It is translated as CASSVLGLAGGPGANVLTF. The genes are TRBV5-1 and TRBJ2-6; 16 bases agree with TRBD2. The V segment lost 4 bases and the J segment 2 bases; nucleotides outside the gene matches: 6. CDR3 length: 19 amino acids. Germline assignment: CDR1 SGHRS and CDR2 YFSETQ.

The V gene is TRBV2, the J gene TRBJ1-1; 8 bases are shared with TRBD1. Trimming took 7 bases from V and 0 from J; bases not matched to a gene: 10. Germline CDR1 reads SNHLY; CDR2 reads FYNNEI. This CDR3 spans 16 amino acids. The CDR3 region is CASNKPGQALNTEAFF. For the CDR3, the DNA is TGTGCCAGCAATAAACCGGGACAGGCCTTGAACACTGAAGCTTTCTTT.

V usage is TRBV4-3 and J usage is TRBJ1-1; D is possibly TRBD1 (6 bases). Germline V gives CDR1 LGHNA, CDR2 YSLEER. V shed 3 bases and J shed 4 bases, with 15 bases lying between them. The CDR3 has 15 residues. This CDR3 reads CASSQFTGSSTEAFF. The CDR3 region has the DNA TGCGCCAGCAGCCAGTTCACAGGGAGCAGCACTGAAGCTTTCTTT.

This clone occurred a few times. The chain is built from TRBV19 and TRBJ2-1, with TRBD2 matching over 10 bases. Germline V gene sequence: CDR1 LNHDA, CDR2 SQIVND (reference sequence). The CDR3 extends over 17 amino acids. J was trimmed by 9 bases and V by 3 bases; bases with no gene match: 14. The CDR3 bases are TGTGCCAGTAGTATTTCCCTTCAAGCGGGAGGGAAAGGTGAGCAGTTCTTC. It codes for CASSISLQAGGKGEQFF.

This clone was picked up many times. This CDR3 is also generated by other DNA sequences in the sample. CDR3 nucleotide sequence: TGTGCCAGCTCCCCGACCCCACGGAGCAATCAGCCCCAGCATTTT. Encoded protein: CASSPTPRSNQPQHF. The V call is TRBV18, the J call TRBJ1-5, with D unresolved. This CDR3 spans 15 amino acids. Per germline, CDR1 KGHSH and CDR2 LQKENI. Trimming cost V 6 bases and J 1 base, with 13 bases left between them.

This clone was seen a handful of times. V gene TRBV7-6 combines with J gene TRBJ2-7; D is undetermined. V lost 5 bases and J lost 0, with 14 bases in between. Germline CDR1 and CDR2: SGHVS and FNYEAQ. This CDR3 contains 15 residues. CDR3 in amino acids: CASSPERLPSYEQYF. The DNA of the CDR3 is TGTGCCAGCAGCCCCGAGAGGCTTCCCTCCTACGAGCAGTACTTC. The full variable domain, with the rest looked up from reference TRBV7-6 and TRBJ2-7, is GAGVSQSPRYKVTKRGQDVALRCDPISGHVSLYWYRQALGQGPEFLTYFNYEAQQDKSGLPNDRFSAERPEGSISTLTIQRTEQRDSAMYRCASSPERLPSYEQYFGPGTRLTVT.

This clone was observed a few times. For the CDR3, the DNA is TGTGCCAGCAGAGGGGCGGAGGGGGCGGATCCTGGGGCCAACGTCCTGACTTTC. It encodes CASRGAEGADPGANVLTF. This chain uses TRBV7-3 with TRBJ2-6; D possibly corresponds to TRBD1 (7 bases). Germline-derived CDR1 and CDR2 are SGHTA and FQGTGA. V lost 6 bases and J 2 bases, leaving 20 bases between the germline ends. The CDR3 sequence is 18 residues long.

In this sample, this clone turned up once. This sequence joins TRBV2 and TRBJ2-5; no firm D call. The CDR3 is made up of 17 amino acids. Germline V lookup: CDR1 SNHLY, CDR2 FYNNEI. Trimming shortened V by 3 bases and J by 5 bases, and 22 bases separated the two germline ends. The CDR3 sequence: CASSESLSPNVRETQYF. CDR3 DNA: TGTGCCAGCAGTGAGAGTCTCTCCCCAAACGTGCGGGAGACCCAGTACTTC.

This clone was counted a single time. V and J are TRBV18 and TRBJ2-1, with 8 bases aligning to TRBD1. The CDR3 covers 16 residues. Germline CDR1 reads KGHSH; CDR2 reads LQKENI. The J segment lost 5 bases and the V segment lost 0 bases, leaving 6 bases of the junction unmatched. The CDR3 spells CASSPPKTGANNEQFF. CDR3 in DNA: TGTGCCAGCTCACCACCGAAGACAGGGGCCAACAATGAGCAGTTCTTC.

The chain recombines TRBV15 with TRBJ2-7; D is uncertain. The CDR3 length is 15 residues. The V and J ends lost 0 bases and 5 bases respectively, with 14 bases between them. CDR1 is LNHNV and CDR2 is YYDKDF in the germline V gene (reference sequence). CDR3 sequence reads: CATSRDTTTAHEQYF. The CDR3 DNA is TGTGCCACCAGCAGAGATACAACCACGGCTCACGAGCAGTACTTC. Full variable domain (outside the CDR3, taken from reference TRBV15 and TRBJ2-7): DAMVIQNPRYQVTQFGKPVTLSCSQTLNHNVMYWYQQKSSQAPKLLFHYYDKDFNNEADTPDNFQSRRPNTSFCFLDIRSPGLGDTAMYLCATSRDTTTAHEQYFGPGTRLTVT.

The rearrangement joins TRBV4-2 to TRBJ2-1; 8 bases map to TRBD2. In germline, CDR1 is LGHNA, CDR2 YNFKEQ. This CDR3 spans 16 amino acids. The junction had 11 bases not matched to a gene; V was cut back by 4 bases and J by 6 bases. The CDR3 protein is CASSRGVTSAGNEQFF. DNA of the CDR3: TGTGCCAGCAGCCGCGGCGTGACTAGCGCGGGCAATGAGCAGTTCTTC.

The chain carries TRBV15 and TRBJ2-3, with D uncertain. V gave up 1 base and J gave up 4 bases, with 15 bases separating them. CDR1 and CDR2 (germline): LNHNV, YYDKDF (reference sequence). This CDR3 is built from 16 residues. CDR3: CATSRVSRWLPDTQYF. The CDR3 region has the DNA TGTGCCACCAGCAGAGTTAGTCGGTGGTTGCCAGATACGCAGTATTTT. The variable domain in full, with the rest retrieved from reference TRBV15 and TRBJ2-3, is DAMVIQNPRYQVTQFGKPVTLSCSQTLNHNVMYWYQQKSSQAPKLLFHYYDKDFNNEADTPDNFQSRRPNTSFCFLDIRSPGLGDTAMYLCATSRVSRWLPDTQYFGPGTRLTVL.